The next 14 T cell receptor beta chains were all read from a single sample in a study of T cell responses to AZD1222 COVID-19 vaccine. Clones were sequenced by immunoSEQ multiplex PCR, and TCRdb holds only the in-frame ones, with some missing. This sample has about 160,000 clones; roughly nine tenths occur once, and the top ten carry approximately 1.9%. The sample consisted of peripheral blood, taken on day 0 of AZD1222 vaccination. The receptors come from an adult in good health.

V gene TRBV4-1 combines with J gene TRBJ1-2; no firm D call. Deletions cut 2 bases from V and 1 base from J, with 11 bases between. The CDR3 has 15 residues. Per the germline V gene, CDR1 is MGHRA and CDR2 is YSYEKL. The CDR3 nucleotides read TGCGCCAGCAGCCAATTGTTTCTGGGTAACTATGGCTACACCTTC. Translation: CASSQLFLGNYGYTF.

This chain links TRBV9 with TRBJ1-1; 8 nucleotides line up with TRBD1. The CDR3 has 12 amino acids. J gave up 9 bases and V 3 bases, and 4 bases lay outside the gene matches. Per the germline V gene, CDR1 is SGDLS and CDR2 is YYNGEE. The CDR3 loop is CASSDTGGQAFF. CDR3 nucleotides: TGTGCCAGCAGCGATACAGGGGGTCAAGCTTTCTTT.

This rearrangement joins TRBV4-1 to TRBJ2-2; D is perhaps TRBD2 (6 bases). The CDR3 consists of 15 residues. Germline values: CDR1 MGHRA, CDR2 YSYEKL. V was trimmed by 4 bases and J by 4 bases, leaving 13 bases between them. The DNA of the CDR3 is TGCGCCAGCAGCCTAGAGTCTAGCGTCACCGGGGAGCTGTTTTTT. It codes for CASSLESSVTGELFF.

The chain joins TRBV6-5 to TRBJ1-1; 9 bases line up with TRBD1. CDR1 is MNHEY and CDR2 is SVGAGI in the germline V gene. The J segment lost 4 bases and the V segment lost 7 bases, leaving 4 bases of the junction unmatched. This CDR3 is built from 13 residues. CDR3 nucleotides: TGTGCCAGCACCGAGGGACAGGGCACTGAAGCTTTCTTT. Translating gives CASTEGQGTEAFF.

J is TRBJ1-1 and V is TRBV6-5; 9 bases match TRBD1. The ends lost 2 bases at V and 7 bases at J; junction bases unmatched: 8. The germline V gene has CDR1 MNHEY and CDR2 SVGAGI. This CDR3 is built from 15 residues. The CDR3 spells CASSYTVGQGSEAFF. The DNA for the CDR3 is TGTGCCAGCAGTTACACCGTTGGACAGGGGAGTGAAGCTTTCTTT.

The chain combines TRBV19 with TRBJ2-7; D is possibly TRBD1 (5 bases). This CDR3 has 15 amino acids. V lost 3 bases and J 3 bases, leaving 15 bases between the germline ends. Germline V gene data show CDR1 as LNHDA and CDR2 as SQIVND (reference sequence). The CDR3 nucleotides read TGTGCCAGTAGTATGTCGGAGACAGCGTTCTACGAGCAGTACTTC. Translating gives CASSMSETAFYEQYF.

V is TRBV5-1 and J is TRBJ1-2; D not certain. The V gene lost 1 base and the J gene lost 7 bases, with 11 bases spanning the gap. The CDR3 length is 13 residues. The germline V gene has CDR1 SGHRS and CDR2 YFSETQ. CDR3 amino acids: CASSLQELSGYTF. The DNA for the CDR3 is TGCGCCAGCAGCTTGCAGGAACTGAGTGGCTACACCTTC.

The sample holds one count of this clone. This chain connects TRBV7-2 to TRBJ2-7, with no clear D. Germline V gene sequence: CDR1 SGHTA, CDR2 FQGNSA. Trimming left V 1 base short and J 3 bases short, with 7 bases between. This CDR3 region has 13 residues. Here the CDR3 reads CASSLVLNYEQYF. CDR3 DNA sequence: TGTGCCAGCAGCTTAGTACTAAACTACGAGCAGTACTTC.

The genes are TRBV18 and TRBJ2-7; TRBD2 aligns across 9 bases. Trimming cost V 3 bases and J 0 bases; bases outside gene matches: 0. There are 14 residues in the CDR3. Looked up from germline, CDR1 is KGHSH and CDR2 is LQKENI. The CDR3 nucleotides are TGTGCCAGCTCACCTAGCGGGAGCTCCTACGAGCAGTACTTC. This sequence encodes CASSPSGSSYEQYF.

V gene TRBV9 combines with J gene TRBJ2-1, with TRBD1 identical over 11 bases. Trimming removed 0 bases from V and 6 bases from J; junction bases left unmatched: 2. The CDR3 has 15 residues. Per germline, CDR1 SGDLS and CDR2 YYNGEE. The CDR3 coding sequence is TGTGCCAGCAGCGTAGAAGGGACAGGGGGCAATGAGCAGTTCTTC. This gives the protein CASSVEGTGGNEQFF.

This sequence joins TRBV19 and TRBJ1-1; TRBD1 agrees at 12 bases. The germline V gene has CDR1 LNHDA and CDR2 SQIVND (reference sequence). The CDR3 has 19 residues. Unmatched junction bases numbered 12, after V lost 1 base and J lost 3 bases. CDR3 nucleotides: TGTGCCAGTAGTATAGCTCTCCCGGGACAGGGGGCGGGAGACACTGAAGCTTTCTTT. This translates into CASSIALPGQGAGDTEAFF.

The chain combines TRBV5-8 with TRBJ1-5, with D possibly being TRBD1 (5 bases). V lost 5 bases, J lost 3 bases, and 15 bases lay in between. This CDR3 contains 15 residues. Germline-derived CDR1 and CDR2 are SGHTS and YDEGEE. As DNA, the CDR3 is TGTGCCAGCAGATTTCCAGGGCGCCCCAATCAGCCCCAGCATTTT. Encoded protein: CASRFPGRPNQPQHF.

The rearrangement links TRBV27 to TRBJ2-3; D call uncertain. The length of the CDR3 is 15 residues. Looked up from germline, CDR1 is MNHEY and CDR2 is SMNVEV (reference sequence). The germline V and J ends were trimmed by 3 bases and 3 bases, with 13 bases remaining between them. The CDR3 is CASSFKPYGTDTQYF. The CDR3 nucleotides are TGTGCCAGCAGTTTCAAGCCATATGGGACAGATACGCAGTATTTT.

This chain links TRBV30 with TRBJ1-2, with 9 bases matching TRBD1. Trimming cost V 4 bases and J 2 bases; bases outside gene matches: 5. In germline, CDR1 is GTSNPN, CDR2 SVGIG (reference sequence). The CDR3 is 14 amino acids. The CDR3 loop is CAWTKGTGNYGYTF. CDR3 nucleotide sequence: TGTGCCTGGACCAAGGGGACAGGGAACTATGGCTACACCTTC.